This TCR beta chain originates from a study of cytomegalovirus exposure and HLA in healthy donors. In germline, CDR1 is SGHVS, CDR2 FQNEAQ. Between the trimmed V and J ends, which lost 4 bases and 2 bases, there was a span of 3 bases. This CDR3 comprises 12 residues. On this clone: Its antigen is still unknown.

Study-wide results and caveats: Most CMV-associated TCR beta chains were later found to appear HLA-restricted.

PCR amplification relied on 60 Vbeta primers (plus 13 Jbeta primers). Sequenced by immunoSEQ multiplex PCR; TCRdb stores in-frame clones only, minus some. The top ten clones hold roughly 3% of a sample with some 91,000 clones, approximately 80% of them seen once. Sequencing was done on a sample of PBMCs. This TCR came from a man aged 40-50 years in good health and CMV-seronegative. The chain employs TRBV7-8 and TRBJ2-1; no definite D call. The CDR3 DNA reads TGTGCCAGCAGCTACACCTACAATGAGCAGTTCTTC. Residues: CASSYTYNEQFF.